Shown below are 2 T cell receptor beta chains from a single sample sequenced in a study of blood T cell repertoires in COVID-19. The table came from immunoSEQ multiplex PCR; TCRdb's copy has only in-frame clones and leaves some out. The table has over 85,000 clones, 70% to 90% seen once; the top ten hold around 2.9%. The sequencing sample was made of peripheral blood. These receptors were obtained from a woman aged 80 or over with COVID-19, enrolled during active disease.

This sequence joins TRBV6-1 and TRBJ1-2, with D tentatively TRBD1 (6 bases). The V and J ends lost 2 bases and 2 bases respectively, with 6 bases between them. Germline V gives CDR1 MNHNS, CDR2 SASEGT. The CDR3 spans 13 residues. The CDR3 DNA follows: TGTGCCAGCAGTGAACAGGGGAACTATGGCTACACCTTC. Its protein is CASSEQGNYGYTF.

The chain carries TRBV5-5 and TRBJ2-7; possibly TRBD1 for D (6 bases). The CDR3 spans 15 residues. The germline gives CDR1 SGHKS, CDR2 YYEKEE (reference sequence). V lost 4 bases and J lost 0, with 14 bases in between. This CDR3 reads CASSHAGTTSYEQYF. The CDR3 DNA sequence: TGTGCCAGCAGCCATGCCGGGACAACCTCCTACGAGCAGTACTTC.